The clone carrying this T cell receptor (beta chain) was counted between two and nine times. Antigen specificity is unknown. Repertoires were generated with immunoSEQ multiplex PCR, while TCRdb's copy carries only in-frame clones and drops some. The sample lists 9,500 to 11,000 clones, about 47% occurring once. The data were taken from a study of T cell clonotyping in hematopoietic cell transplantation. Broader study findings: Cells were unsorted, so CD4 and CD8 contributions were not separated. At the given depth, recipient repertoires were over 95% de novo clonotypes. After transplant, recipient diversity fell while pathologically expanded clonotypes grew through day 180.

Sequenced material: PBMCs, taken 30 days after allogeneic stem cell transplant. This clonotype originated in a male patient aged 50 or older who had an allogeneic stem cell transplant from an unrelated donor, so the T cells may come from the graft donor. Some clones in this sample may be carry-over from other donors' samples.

In DNA, the CDR3 is TGTGCCTGGAGTGTATCCGAGAACACTGAAGCTTTCTTT. Translated, it gives CAWSVSENTEAFF. This sequence joins TRBV30 and TRBJ1-1, with D uncertain. CDR3 size: 13 residues. Germline lookup yields CDR1 GTSNPN and CDR2 SVGIG (reference sequence). The V gene lost 0 bases and the J gene lost 1 base, with 6 bases spanning the gap.